The subject of this entry is one T cell receptor (beta chain). The antigen remains unidentified. Each TRB cDNA library was prepared by 5' RACE (with UMI labels). TCRdb reprocessed the 5' RACE reads and stores each CDR3 protein as one record, lacking DNA. The sample is made up of roughly 89,000 distinct CDR3 sequences, and the top ten hold approximately 1.5% of it. CDR1 and CDR2 from the germline V gene are DFQATT and SNEGSKA (reference sequence). The CDR3 totals 12 residues. This record comes from a study of CXCR3-negative and CXCR3-positive naive CD8 T cells. Study as a whole: The libraries together contributed about 130 million TRB reads, each supplying about 1.5 +/- 0.3 million. General study findings and limits: Comparison of naive cells showed more hydrophobic TRB CDR3s in CXCR3-positive than in CXCR3-negative naive cells. Naive cells, whether CXCR3-negative or CXCR3-positive, had similar TRBV-TRBJ usage, while memory cells differed.

The chain joins TRBV20-1 to TRBJ1-2; the TCRdb D gene call, TRBD1, has no DNA to confirm it. The material sequenced was naive CXCR3- CD8+ T cells from blood. The subset: CD45RO-CCR7+CD27+CD95- naive CD8+ T cells lacking CXCR3 (TNR3-). The receptor was derived from a human donor in good health. Some clones in this sample may be carry-over from other donors' samples. The chain's CDR3 is CSATDREDGYTF.